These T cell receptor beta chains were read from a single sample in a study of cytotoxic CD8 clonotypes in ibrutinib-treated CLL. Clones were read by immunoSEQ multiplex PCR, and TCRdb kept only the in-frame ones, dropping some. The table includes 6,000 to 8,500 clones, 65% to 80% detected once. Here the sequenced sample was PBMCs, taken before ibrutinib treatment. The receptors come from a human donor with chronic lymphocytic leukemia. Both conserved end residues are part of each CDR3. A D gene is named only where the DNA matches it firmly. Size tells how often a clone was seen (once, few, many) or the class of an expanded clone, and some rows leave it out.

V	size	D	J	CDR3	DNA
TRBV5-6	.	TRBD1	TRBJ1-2	CASSGRTGEHGYTF	TGTGCCAGCAGCGGCCGCACAGGGGAGCATGGCTACACCTTC
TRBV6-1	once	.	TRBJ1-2	CASSEIDGHGYTF	TGTGCCAGCAGTGAGATAGATGGTCATGGCTACACCTTC
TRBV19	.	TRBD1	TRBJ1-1	CASSPLDRAIEAFF	TGTGCCAGTAGTCCGTTGGACAGGGCGATTGAAGCTTTCTTT
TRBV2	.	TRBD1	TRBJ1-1	CASLTGYDTEAFF	TGTGCCAGCCTGACAGGGTACGACACTGAAGCTTTCTTT
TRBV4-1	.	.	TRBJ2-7	CASSQPSRGSYEQYF	TGCGCCAGCAGCCAACCCAGCCGGGGATCCTACGAGCAGTACTTC
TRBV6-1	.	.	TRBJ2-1	CASRGGGANNEQFF	TGTGCCAGCAGGGGTGGGGGGGCTAACAATGAGCAGTTCTTC
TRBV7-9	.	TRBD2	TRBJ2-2	CASSLGLAGSTGELFF	TGTGCCAGCAGCTTAGGACTAGCGGGTAGCACCGGGGAGCTGTTTTTT
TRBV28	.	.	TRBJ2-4	CASSLSAGTKNIQYF	TGTGCCAGCAGTTTAAGCGCGGGAACCAAAAACATTCAGTACTTC
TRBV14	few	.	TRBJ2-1	CASSQEARVDEQFF	TGTGCCAGCAGCCAAGAGGCCAGGGTGGATGAGCAGTTCTTC
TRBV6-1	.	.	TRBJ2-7	CASSDPQGRGGYEQYF	TGTGCCAGCAGTGACCCACAGGGTAGGGGGGGTTACGAGCAGTACTTC
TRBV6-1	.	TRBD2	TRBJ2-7	CASSEALGLAGYEQYF	TGTGCCAGCAGTGAAGCCCTGGGACTAGCGGGGTACGAGCAGTACTTC
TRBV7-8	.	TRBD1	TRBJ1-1	CASSLFGRGGEAFF	TGTGCCAGCAGCTTATTTGGCAGGGGGGGTGAAGCTTTCTTT
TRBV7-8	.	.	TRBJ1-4	CASSSFPGARHEKLFF	TGTGCCAGCAGCTCCTTCCCGGGGGCTCGACACGAAAAACTGTTTTTT
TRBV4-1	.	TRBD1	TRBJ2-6	CASSQSHRDRGLGANVLTF	TGCGCCAGCAGCCAATCTCACCGGGACAGGGGGTTAGGGGCCAACGTCCTGACTTTC
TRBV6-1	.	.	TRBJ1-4	CASRDRQGRGLFF	TGTGCCAGCAGGGACAGACAAGGACGAGGACTGTTTTTT